This T cell receptor beta chain was retrieved from a study of CD8 T cells in ankylosing spondylitis. This clonotype has only a few counts. Its antigen is still unknown. By quantitative 5'-RACE with molecular barcodes, the TCR beta libraries were made. TCRdb called the 5' RACE reads again in MiXCR, with one record for every CDR3 protein. The repertoire holds 750,000 to 850,000 distinct CDR3 sequences, with about 12% as singletons. Study-wide results and caveats: For ankylosing spondylitis blood, a TCR beta motif of about eight highly homologous variants appeared characteristic. Disease-linked clones bore a CD8+ phenotype and were relatively rare in peripheral blood. Some of these motif variants have turned up before, in reports on reactive arthritis synovial fluid and blood. Disease-linked clones were reportedly significantly enriched in matched ankylosing spondylitis synovial fluid.

Germline loops: CDR1 SGHTA, CDR2 FQGNSA. There are 16 residues in the CDR3. V was shortened by 5 bases and J by 8 bases, with 22 bases between the two germline ends. This clonotype originated in a male donor with ankylosing spondylitis. The chain recombines TRBV7-2 with TRBJ1-3; D ambiguous. The source material was blood, either unsorted or a sorted T cell fraction (not recorded which). The CDR3 DNA reads as TGTGCCAGCAGCCGTTTGTCGAGACGTCTAGGAGACACCATATATTTT. Translated, it gives CASSRLSRRLGDTIYF. Looking up the rest from reference TRBV7-2 and TRBJ1-3 gives the full variable domain: GAGVSQSPSNKVTEKGKDVELRCDPISGHTALYWYRQSLGQGLEFLIYFQGNSAPDKSGLPSDRFSAERTGGSVSTLTIQRTQQEDSAVYLCASSRLSRRLGDTIYFGEGSWLTVV.